The rows below give T cell receptor beta chains drawn from one sample of a study of PD-L1 blockade in urothelial cancer. Using immunoSEQ multiplex PCR, the repertoire was profiled, and TCRdb retains in-frame clones only, with some absent. The data contain about 80,000 clones, approximately 90% of them singletons. The sample here was PBMCs, taken around atezolizumab (anti-PD-L1) treatment. These receptors originate from a woman between 70 and 85 years old with urothelial cancer. The CDR3 runs from the conserved cysteine through the conserved F or W. A D gene is named only where the DNA matches it firmly. Clone size is stated in some rows and not others, as once, few, many or a class when expanded.

v_gene	len	d_gene	abundance	j_gene	CDR3nt	CDR3aa
TRBV10-2	12	NA	NA	TRBJ2-7	TGCGCCAGCAGTGGTAGCTCCTACGAGCAGTACTTC	CASSGSSYEQYF
TRBV6-5	15	TRBD2	NA	TRBJ2-7	TGTGCCAGCAGGACTACTAGCGGGGCCCGGTACGAGCAGTACTTC	CASRTTSGARYEQYF
TRBV5-1	16	TRBD2	NA	TRBJ2-3	TGCGCCAGCAGCTTCTCAGGAGCGGGAGATATGGATACGCAGTATTTT	CASSFSGAGDMDTQYF
TRBV5-1	17	TRBD1	NA	TRBJ2-5	TGCGCCAGCAGCTCGCAGGCATTGGACAGGGGGCAAGAGACCCAGTACTTC	CASSSQALDRGQETQYF
TRBV18	13	NA	NA	TRBJ2-7	TGTGCCAGCTCACCAGGGGAGTTCTACGAGCAGTACTTC	CASSPGEFYEQYF
TRBV5-6	11	NA	NA	TRBJ2-5	TGTGCCAGCAGCTTTAGCGAGACCCAGTACTTC	CASSFSETQYF
TRBV18	13	NA	NA	TRBJ1-1	TGTGCCAGCTCCCGAATGATAGACACTGAAGCTTTCTTT	CASSRMIDTEAFF
TRBV2	15	TRBD1	NA	TRBJ2-5	TGTGCCAGCAGTGAAATGGGACAGGAATTCGAGACCCAGTACTTC	CASSEMGQEFETQYF
TRBV6-5	13	NA	NA	TRBJ2-7	TGTGCCAGCAGTTACGGGCAGAACTACGAGCAGTACTTC	CASSYGQNYEQYF
TRBV29-1	13	TRBD1	NA	TRBJ2-1	TGCAGCGTACTACAGGGGGCAGAGGATGAGCAGTTCTTC	CSVLQGAEDEQFF
TRBV10-1	18	TRBD2	NA	TRBJ2-1	TGCGCCAGCAGTGAAGGGGTCCTTAGCGGGAGGGGGGAGAATGAGCAGTTCTTC	CASSEGVLSGRGENEQFF
TRBV4-3	13	NA	NA	TRBJ2-7	TGCGCCAGCAGCCAAGAGAGCCTAGCGAGGCAGTACTTC	CASSQESLARQYF
TRBV10-3	14	NA	NA	TRBJ1-1	TGTGCCATCAGTAGCCGGGACTCCGGCACTGAAGCTTTCTTT	CAISSRDSGTEAFF
TRBV18	16	TRBD1	NA	TRBJ2-2	TGTGCCAGCTCACCCTCGACAGGGGGCCTTCCCGGGGAGCTGTTTTTT	CASSPSTGGLPGELFF
TRBV28	16	TRBD2	once	TRBJ2-7	TGTGCCAGCCAAGTCGGAACCGGGACTATCTGGTACGAGCAGTACTTC	CASQVGTGTIWYEQYF
TRBV6-6	16	NA	NA	TRBJ2-7	TGTGCCAGCAGTTACGAGCTAGAAACTGCTTCCTACGAGCAGTACTTC	CASSYELETASYEQYF
TRBV4-3	16	NA	NA	TRBJ2-7	TGCGCCAGCAGCCAAGATACCAGGGCGCGACTCTACGAGCAGTACTTC	CASSQDTRARLYEQYF
TRBV7-2	12	NA	NA	TRBJ2-7	TGTGCCAGCAGCGCACAGGGCTACGAGCAGTACTTC	CASSAQGYEQYF
TRBV5-1	16	TRBD1	NA	TRBJ1-4	TGCGCCAGCAGCCCGATGGGGGGACAGGACAATGAAAAACTGTTTTTT	CASSPMGGQDNEKLFF
TRBV2	15	TRBD1	NA	TRBJ1-5	TGTGCCAGCAGCGGGACAGTTTTTCCCAATCAGCCCCAGCATTTT	CASSGTVFPNQPQHF
TRBV5-5	17	TRBD2	NA	TRBJ2-5	TGTGCCAGCAGCCGGTGGGGTAGCGGGGGGGAGGTAGAGACCCAGTACTTC	CASSRWGSGGEVETQYF
TRBV20-1	10	NA	NA	TRBJ2-7	TGCAGTGCGTCACAAAACGAGCAGTACTTC	CSASQNEQYF
TRBV5-5	16	NA	once	TRBJ1-2	TGTGCCAGCAGAAGGGAGATCGAGATATCTAACTATGGCTACACCTTC	CASRREIEISNYGYTF